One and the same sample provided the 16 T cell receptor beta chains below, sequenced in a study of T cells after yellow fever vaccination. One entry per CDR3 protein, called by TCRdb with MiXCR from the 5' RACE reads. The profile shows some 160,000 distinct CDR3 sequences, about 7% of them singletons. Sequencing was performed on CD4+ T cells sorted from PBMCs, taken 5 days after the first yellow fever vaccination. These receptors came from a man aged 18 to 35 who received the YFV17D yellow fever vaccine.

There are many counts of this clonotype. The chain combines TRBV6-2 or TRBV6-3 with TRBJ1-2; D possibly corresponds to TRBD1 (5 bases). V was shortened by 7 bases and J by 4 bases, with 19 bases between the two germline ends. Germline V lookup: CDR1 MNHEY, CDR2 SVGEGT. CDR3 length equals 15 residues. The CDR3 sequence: CASTKGRVEVYGYTF. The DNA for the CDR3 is TGTGCCAGCACCAAGGGACGGGTTGAAGTCTATGGCTACACCTTC.

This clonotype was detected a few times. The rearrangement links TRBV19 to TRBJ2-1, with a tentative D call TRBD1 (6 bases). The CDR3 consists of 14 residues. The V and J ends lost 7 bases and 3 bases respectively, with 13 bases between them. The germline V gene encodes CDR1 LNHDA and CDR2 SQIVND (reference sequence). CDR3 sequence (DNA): TGTGCCAGTACCCAGGCCAGGGGCTACAATGAGCAGTTCTTC. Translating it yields CASTQARGYNEQFF.

The CDR3 is CASSSPDTEAFF. CDR3 nucleotide sequence: TGTGCCAGCAGCTCCCCGGACACTGAAGCTTTCTTT. This chain joins TRBV7-3 and TRBJ1-1, with no clear D. CDR3 length equals 12 residues. The V end lost 4 bases, the J end lost 3 bases, and 6 bases lay between the germline ends. Germline CDR1 and CDR2: SGHTA and FQGTGA.

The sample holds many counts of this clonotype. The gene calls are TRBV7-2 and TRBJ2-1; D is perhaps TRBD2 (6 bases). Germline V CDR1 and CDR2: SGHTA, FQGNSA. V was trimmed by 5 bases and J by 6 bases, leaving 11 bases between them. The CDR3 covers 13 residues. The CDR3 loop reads CASSPAGGNEQFF. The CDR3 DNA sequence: TGTGCCAGCAGCCCCGCCGGGGGCAATGAGCAGTTCTTC. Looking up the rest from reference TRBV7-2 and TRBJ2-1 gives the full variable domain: GAGVSQSPSNKVTEKGKDVELRCDPISGHTALYWYRQSLGQGLEFLIYFQGNSAPDKSGLPSDRFSAERTGGSVSTLTIQRTQQEDSAVYLCASSPAGGNEQFFGPGTRLTVL.

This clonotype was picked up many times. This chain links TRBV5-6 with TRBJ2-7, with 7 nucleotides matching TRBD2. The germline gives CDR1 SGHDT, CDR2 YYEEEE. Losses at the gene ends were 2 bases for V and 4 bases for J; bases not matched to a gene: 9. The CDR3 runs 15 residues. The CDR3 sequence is CASSFLTRGEYEQYF. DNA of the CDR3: TGTGCCAGCAGCTTTCTCACCCGGGGGGAGTACGAGCAGTACTTC.

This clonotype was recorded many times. Here the CDR3 reads CASSHIPGELFF. CDR3 coding DNA: TGTGCCAGCAGCCATATTCCCGGGGAGCTGTTTTTT. The J gene is TRBJ2-2, the V gene TRBV11-2, with D unresolved. Germline CDR1 is SGHAT and CDR2 is FQNNGV. CDR3 length equals 12 residues. V was trimmed by 5 bases and J by 6 bases, leaving 7 bases between them.

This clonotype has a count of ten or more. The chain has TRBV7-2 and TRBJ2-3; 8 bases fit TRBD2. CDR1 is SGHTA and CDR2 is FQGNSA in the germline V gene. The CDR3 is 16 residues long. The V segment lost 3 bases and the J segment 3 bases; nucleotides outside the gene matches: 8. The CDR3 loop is CASSLVGGAVTDTQYF. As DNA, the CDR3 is TGTGCCAGCAGCTTGGTCGGGGGGGCGGTTACAGATACGCAGTATTTT.

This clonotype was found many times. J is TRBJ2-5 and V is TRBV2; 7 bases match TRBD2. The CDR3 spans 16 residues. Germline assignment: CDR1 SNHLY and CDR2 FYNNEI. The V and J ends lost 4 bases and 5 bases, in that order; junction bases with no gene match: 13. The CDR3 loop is CASSGGSGTGVETQYF. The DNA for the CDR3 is TGTGCCAGCAGTGGGGGGAGCGGGACCGGGGTCGAGACCCAGTACTTC.

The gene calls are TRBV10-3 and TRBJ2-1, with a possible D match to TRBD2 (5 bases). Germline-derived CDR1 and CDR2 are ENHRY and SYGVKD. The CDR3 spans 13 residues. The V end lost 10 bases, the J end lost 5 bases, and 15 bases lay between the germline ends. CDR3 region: CATRGAAHNEQFF. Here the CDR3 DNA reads TGTGCCACCCGAGGAGCGGCCCACAATGAGCAGTTCTTC.

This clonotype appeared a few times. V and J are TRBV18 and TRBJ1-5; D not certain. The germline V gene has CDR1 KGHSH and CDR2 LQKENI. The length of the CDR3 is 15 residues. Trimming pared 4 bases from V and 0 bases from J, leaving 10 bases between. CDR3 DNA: TGTGCCAGCTCACAAACACAGATTAGCAATCAGCCCCAGCATTTT. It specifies CASSQTQISNQPQHF.

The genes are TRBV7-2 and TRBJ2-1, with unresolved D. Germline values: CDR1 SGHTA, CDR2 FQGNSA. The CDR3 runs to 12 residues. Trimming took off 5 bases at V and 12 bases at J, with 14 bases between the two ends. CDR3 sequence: CASSPAIVGQFF. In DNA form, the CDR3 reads TGTGCCAGCAGCCCCGCGATCGTAGGGCAGTTCTTC.

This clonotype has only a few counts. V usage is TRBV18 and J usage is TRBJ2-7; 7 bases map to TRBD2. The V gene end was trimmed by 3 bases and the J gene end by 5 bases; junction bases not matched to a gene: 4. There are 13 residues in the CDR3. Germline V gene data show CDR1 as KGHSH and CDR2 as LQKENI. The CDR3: CASSPLGRDEQYV. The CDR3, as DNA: TGTGCCAGCTCACCCTTGGGGAGGGACGAGCAGTACGTC.

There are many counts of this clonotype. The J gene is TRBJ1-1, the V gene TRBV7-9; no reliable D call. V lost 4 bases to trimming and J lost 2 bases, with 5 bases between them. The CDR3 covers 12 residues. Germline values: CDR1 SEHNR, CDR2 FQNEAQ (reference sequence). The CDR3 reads CASSSVNTEAFF. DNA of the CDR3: TGTGCCAGCAGCTCGGTAAACACTGAAGCTTTCTTT.

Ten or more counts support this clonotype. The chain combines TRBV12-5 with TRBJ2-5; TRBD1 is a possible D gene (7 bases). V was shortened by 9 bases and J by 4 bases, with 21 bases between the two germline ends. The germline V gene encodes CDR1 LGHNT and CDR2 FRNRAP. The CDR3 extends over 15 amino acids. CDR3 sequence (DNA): TGTGCTAGCAGTTTCAGGGGGGAACCATCAGAGACCCAGTACTTC. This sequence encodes CASSFRGEPSETQYF.

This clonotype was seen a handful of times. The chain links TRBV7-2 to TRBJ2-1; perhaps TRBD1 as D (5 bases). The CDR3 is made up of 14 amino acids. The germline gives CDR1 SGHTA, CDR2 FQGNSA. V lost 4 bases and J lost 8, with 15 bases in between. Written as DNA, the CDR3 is TGTGCCAGCAGCTCCAGGGCCAGGGTACATGAGCAGTTCTTC. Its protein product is CASSSRARVHEQFF.

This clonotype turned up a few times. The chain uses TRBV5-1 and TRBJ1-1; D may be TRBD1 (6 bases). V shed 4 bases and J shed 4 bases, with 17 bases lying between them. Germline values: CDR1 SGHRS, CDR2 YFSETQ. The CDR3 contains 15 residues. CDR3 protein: CASSLTTLRGTEAFF. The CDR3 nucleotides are TGCGCCAGCAGCCTGACCACCCTCAGGGGCACTGAAGCTTTCTTT. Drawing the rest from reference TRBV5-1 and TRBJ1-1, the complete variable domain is KAGVTQTPRYLIKTRGQQVTLSCSPISGHRSVSWYQQTPGQGLQFLFEYFSETQRNKGNFPGRFSGRQFSNSRSEMNVSTLELGDSALYLCASSLTTLRGTEAFFGQGTRLTVV.